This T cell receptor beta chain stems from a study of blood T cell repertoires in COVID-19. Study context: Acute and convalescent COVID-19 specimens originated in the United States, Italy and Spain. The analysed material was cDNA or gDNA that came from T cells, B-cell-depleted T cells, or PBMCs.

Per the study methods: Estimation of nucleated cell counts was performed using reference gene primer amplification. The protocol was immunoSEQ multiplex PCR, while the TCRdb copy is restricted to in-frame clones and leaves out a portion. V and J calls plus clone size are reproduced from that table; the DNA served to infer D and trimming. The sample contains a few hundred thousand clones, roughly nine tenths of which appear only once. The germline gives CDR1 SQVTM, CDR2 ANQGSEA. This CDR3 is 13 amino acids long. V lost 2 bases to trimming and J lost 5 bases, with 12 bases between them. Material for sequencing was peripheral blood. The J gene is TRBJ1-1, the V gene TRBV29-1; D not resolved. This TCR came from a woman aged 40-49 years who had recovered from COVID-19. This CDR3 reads CSVERQDGTEAFF. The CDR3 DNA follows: TGCAGCGTTGAAAGGCAGGATGGGACTGAAGCTTTCTTT. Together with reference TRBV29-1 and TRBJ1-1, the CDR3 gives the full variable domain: SAVISQKPSRDICQRGTSLTIQCQVDSQVTMMFWYRQQPGQSLTLIATANQGSEATYESGFVIDKFPISRPNLTFSTLTVSNMSPEDSSIYLCSVERQDGTEAFFGQGTRLTVV.